Listed below are T cell receptor beta chains from one sample, sequenced in a study of cytomegalovirus exposure and HLA in healthy donors. Data came from immunoSEQ multiplex PCR; TCRdb stores just in-frame clones and leaves some out. The data hold more than 45,000 clones, with 89% observed a single time. The sample was PBMCs. These receptor sequences come from a young woman in good health and CMV-seronegative. The CDR3 runs from the conserved cysteine through the conserved F or W. Fields, in order: clone size, D gene, V gene, CDR3 protein. The D gene is left open where the match is weak. Size values are once, few and many counts, or a class for expanded clones, and some rows have none.

>.|.|TRBV10-3
CAISESARDYGYTF
>once|.|TRBV19
CASSGAPATGELFF
>.|TRBD2|TRBV9
CASSPGTSGDYEQYF
>.|.|TRBV9
CASSLTGQDEKLFF
>.|TRBD2|TRBV7-7
CASSLAGASGGNNEQFF
>.|TRBD2|TRBV27
CASSGLAGIDTQYF
>.|.|TRBV6-4
CASSDSIRGVGHYGYTF
>.|.|TRBV28
CASSRQSASTDTQYF
>.|.|TRBV7-8
CASSLAYRAGFSYGYTF
>.|.|TRBV7-6
CASSLEQGNQPQHF
>.|TRBD1|TRBV4-2
CASSQFGQGAEEQYF
>.|TRBD2|TRBV13
CASSFAGASDDTQYF
>.|.|TRBV6-5
CASSMTIPNTGELFF